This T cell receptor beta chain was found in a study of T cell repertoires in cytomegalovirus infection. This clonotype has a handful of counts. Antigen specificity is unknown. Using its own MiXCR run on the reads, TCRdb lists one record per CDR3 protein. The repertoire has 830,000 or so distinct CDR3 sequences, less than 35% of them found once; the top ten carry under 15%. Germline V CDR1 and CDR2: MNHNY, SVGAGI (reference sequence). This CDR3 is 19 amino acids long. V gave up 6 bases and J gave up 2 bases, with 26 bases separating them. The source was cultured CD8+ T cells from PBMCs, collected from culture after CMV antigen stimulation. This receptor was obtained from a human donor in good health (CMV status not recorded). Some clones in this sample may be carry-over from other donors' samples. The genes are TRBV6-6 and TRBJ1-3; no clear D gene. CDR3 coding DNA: TGTGCCAGCAGCCCTACAGTGGAACCCATAAGAGGCCCTGGAAACACCATATATTTT. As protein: CASSPTVEPIRGPGNTIYF.